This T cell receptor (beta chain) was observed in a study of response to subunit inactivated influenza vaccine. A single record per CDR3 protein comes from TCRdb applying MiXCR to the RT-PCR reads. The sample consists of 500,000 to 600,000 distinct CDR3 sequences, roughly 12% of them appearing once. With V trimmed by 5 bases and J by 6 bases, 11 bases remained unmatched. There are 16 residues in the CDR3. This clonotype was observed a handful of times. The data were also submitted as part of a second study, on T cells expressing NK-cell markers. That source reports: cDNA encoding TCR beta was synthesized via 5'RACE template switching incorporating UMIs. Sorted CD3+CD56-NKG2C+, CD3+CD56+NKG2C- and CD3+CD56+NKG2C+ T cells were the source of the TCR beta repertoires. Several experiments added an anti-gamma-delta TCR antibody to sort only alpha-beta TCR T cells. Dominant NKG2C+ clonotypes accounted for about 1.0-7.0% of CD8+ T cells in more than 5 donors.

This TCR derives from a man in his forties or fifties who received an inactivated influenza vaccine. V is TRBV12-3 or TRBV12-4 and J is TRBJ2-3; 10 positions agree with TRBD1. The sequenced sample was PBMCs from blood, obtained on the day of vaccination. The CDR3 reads CASSIGQGVYVDTQYF. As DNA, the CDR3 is TGTGCCAGCAGTATAGGACAGGGGGTTTATGTGGATACGCAGTATTTT.